The 27 T cell receptor beta chains below all came from one sample that was sequenced in a study of cytomegalovirus exposure and HLA in healthy donors. Researchers ran the PCR with 60 Vbeta and 13 Jbeta primers. Measured with immunoSEQ multiplex PCR; TCRdb has only the in-frame clones, and not every one. The data contain some 170,000 clones, around 81% of them singletons. The source material was PBMCs. Receptor source: a woman aged 25 to 39 in good health and CMV-seronegative.

The CDR3: CASRGQQNIQYF. The CDR3 region has the DNA TGTGCCAGCAGGGGACAGCAAAACATTCAGTACTTC. This rearrangement joins TRBV2 to TRBJ2-4, with 7 positions matching TRBD1. CDR1 and CDR2 from the germline V gene are SNHLY and FYNNEI. The CDR3 consists of 12 residues. The V segment lost 6 bases and the J segment 5 bases; nucleotides outside the gene matches: 1.

This rearrangement joins TRBV6-1 to TRBJ2-7; 8 bases align to TRBD2. The length of the CDR3 is 14 residues. V gave up 5 bases and J gave up 5 bases; unmatched junction bases: 8. Germline CDR1 MNHNS, CDR2 SASEGT. The CDR3, as DNA: TGTGCCAGCAGTCGCCGACTAGCGATAAACGAGCAGTACTTC. Its protein product is CASSRRLAINEQYF.

This sequence joins TRBV5-4 and TRBJ2-1; 11 nucleotides agree with TRBD2. Trimming cost V 7 bases and J 15 bases; bases outside gene matches: 24. Germline V lookup: CDR1 SGHNT, CDR2 YYREEE (reference sequence). The CDR3 has 17 amino acids. CDR3 nucleotide sequence: TGTGCCAGCGGATACAAACCGGGACTAGCGGAACAAGTGGCAACGTTCTTC. Translation gives CASGYKPGLAEQVATFF. Full variable domain (missing parts from reference TRBV5-4 and TRBJ2-1): ETGVTQSPTHLIKTRGQQVTLRCSSQSGHNTVSWYQQALGQGPQFIFQYYREEENGRGNFPPRFSGLQFPNYSSELNVNALELDDSALYLCASGYKPGLAEQVATFFGPGTRLTVL.

The V call is TRBV7-9, the J call TRBJ2-3; 13 bases are shared with TRBD2. This CDR3 has 19 residues. Per germline, CDR1 SEHNR and CDR2 FQNEAQ (reference sequence). Trimming removed 2 bases from V and 0 bases from J; junction bases left unmatched: 8. The CDR3 sequence: CASSLPRTSGGASTDTQYF. The CDR3 DNA sequence: TGTGCCAGCAGCTTACCACGGACTAGCGGGGGTGCTAGCACAGATACGCAGTATTTT.

The DNA of the CDR3 is TGCGCCAGCAGCCAAGACGCAGGGGTGGGCTCACCCCTCCACTTT. It yields the protein CASSQDAGVGSPLHF. The chain has TRBV4-3 and TRBJ1-6; D might be TRBD1 (6 bases). Germline V CDR1 and CDR2: LGHNA, YSLEER. V was clipped by 0 bases and J by 10 bases, with 13 bases between them. CDR3 length: 15 residues.

The chain uses TRBV5-6 and TRBJ1-1, with 10 nucleotides matching TRBD1. Per germline, CDR1 SGHDT and CDR2 YYEEEE. With V trimmed by 4 bases and J by 6 bases, 3 bases remained unmatched. This CDR3 is built from 13 residues. CDR3 in amino acids: CASSGGQGAEAFF. The DNA for the CDR3 is TGTGCCAGCAGCGGAGGACAGGGGGCTGAAGCTTTCTTT.

The chain links TRBV27 to TRBJ2-7, with D perhaps matching TRBD2 (6 bases). Trimming removed 3 bases from V and 2 bases from J, with 23 bases in between. The CDR3 loop spans 18 amino acids. Per the germline V gene, CDR1 is MNHEY and CDR2 is SMNVEV (reference sequence). In DNA form, the CDR3 reads TGTGCCAGCAGTTTCGAGGGGCCCTTGGCGGGATCAACCTACGAGCAGTACTTC. It specifies CASSFEGPLAGSTYEQYF.

V usage is TRBV2 and J usage is TRBJ2-2, with 15 bases identical to TRBD2. Germline CDR1 reads SNHLY; CDR2 reads FYNNEI. CDR3 size: 19 residues. V dropped 3 bases and J dropped 9; count of bases not matched to a gene: 14. For the CDR3, the DNA is TGTGCCAGCAGTGATCCCGGACTAGCGGGAGGGCCGAAAATGAGGGAGCTGTTTTTT. This sequence encodes CASSDPGLAGGPKMRELFF.

The rearrangement links TRBV15 to TRBJ2-7; 7 bases are shared with TRBD2. The CDR3 has 16 residues. Losses at the gene ends were 2 bases for V and 2 bases for J; bases not matched to a gene: 9. The germline V gene has CDR1 LNHNV and CDR2 YYDKDF (reference sequence). CDR3 loop: CATSRSYLSGTYEQYF. DNA of the CDR3: TGTGCCACCAGCAGATCCTATTTAAGCGGGACCTACGAGCAGTACTTC.

The chain has TRBV11-2 and TRBJ2-7, with a possible D match to TRBD1 (6 bases). Trimming shortened V by 4 bases and J by 2 bases, and 15 bases separated the two germline ends. This CDR3 is 15 amino acids long. Germline V gives CDR1 SGHAT, CDR2 FQNNGV. This chain's CDR3 is CASSSMGANAYEQYF. The CDR3 nucleotides read TGTGCCAGCAGCTCTATGGGGGCCAATGCCTACGAGCAGTACTTC.

The chain uses TRBV5-1 and TRBJ2-5; 8 nucleotides align to TRBD1. The trim removed 6 bases at V and 2 bases at J, leaving 6 bases unmatched. CDR3 length equals 14 residues. CDR1 is SGHRS and CDR2 is YFSETQ in the germline V gene. The CDR3 nucleotides are TGCGCCAGCACACAGGGGGGCAGACAAGAGACCCAGTACTTC. Translating gives CASTQGGRQETQYF.

The CDR3, as DNA: TGTGCCAGCAATTCAAGGGATTGGGAGTGGGGAAAGGAGACCCAGTACTTC. Translating it yields CASNSRDWEWGKETQYF. The V call is TRBV28, the J call TRBJ2-5; a possible D gene is TRBD2 (5 bases). V was cut by 7 bases and J by 5 bases, with 26 bases left in between. CDR1 is MDHEN, CDR2 SYDVKM, per germline. The CDR3 contains 17 residues.

This clone has a single count. This chain connects TRBV2 to TRBJ2-1; 7 bases map to TRBD2. The V segment lost 4 bases and the J segment 7 bases; nucleotides outside the gene matches: 10. The germline V gene encodes CDR1 SNHLY and CDR2 FYNNEI. The CDR3 spans 15 residues. The CDR3 DNA follows: TGTGCCAGCAGTGGATGGCGGGAGTCTAGTAATGAGCAGTTCTTC. The encoded protein is CASSGWRESSNEQFF.

V gene TRBV25-1 combines with J gene TRBJ2-1, with a possible D match to TRBD1 (6 bases). Germline CDR1 reads MGHDK; CDR2 reads SYGVNS. There are 16 residues in the CDR3. Trimming cost V 1 base and J 5 bases, with 15 bases left between them. The CDR3 coding sequence is TGTGCCAGCAGTGAATCGGGCAGGGGATACGACAATGAGCAGTTCTTC. Protein product: CASSESGRGYDNEQFF.

The chain employs TRBV15 and TRBJ2-3; D gene ambiguous. The V and J ends lost 0 bases and 7 bases respectively, with 5 bases between them. Germline values: CDR1 LNHNV, CDR2 YYDKDF (reference sequence). There are 12 residues in the CDR3. For the CDR3, the DNA is TGTGCCACCAGCAGAGATTTTAATACGCAGTATTTT. It encodes CATSRDFNTQYF.

The V call is TRBV30, the J call TRBJ2-7, with D unclear. V lost 0 bases to trimming and J lost 8 bases, with 8 bases between them. The CDR3 consists of 11 residues. Germline V lookup: CDR1 GTSNPN, CDR2 SVGIG (reference sequence). For the CDR3, the DNA is TGTGCCTGGAGTGTATCGGAGAAGCAGTACTTC. This codes for CAWSVSEKQYF.

The chain has TRBV7-9 and TRBJ2-3, with TRBD2 matching 14 bases. The CDR3 runs 17 residues. The V segment lost 4 bases and the J segment 5 bases; nucleotides outside the gene matches: 8. Germline assignment: CDR1 SEHNR and CDR2 FQNEAQ (reference sequence). The CDR3, as DNA: TGTGCCAGCAGCTCGGGACTAGCGGGGGCTTCGGAAGATACGCAGTATTTT. This sequence encodes CASSSGLAGASEDTQYF.

The chain has TRBV27 and TRBJ2-1; tentative D call: TRBD1 (6 bases). V lost 8 bases and J lost 9, with 20 bases in between. This CDR3 is built from 14 residues. Germline V gene data show CDR1 as MNHEY and CDR2 as SMNVEV (reference sequence). CDR3 loop: CASSTGTKILEQFF. The CDR3 bases are TGTGCCAGCTCAACCGGGACAAAAATCCTTGAGCAGTTCTTC.

The chain carries TRBV4-1 and TRBJ2-5, with D perhaps matching TRBD1 (6 bases). The CDR3 is 15 residues long. The V and J ends lost 5 bases and 5 bases respectively, with 18 bases between them. Germline CDR1 reads MGHRA; CDR2 reads YSYEKL. CDR3 in amino acids: CASSSRQARKETQYF. For the CDR3, the DNA is TGCGCCAGCAGCTCTAGACAGGCGCGTAAGGAGACCCAGTACTTC.

The chain is built from TRBV5-8 and TRBJ2-5; 8 bases match TRBD1. Germline V lookup: CDR1 SGHTS, CDR2 YDEGEE. V lost 4 bases, J lost 1 base, and 15 bases stayed unmatched. The CDR3 sequence is 18 residues long. The CDR3 here is CASSTGQGLRARQETQYF. Here the CDR3 DNA reads TGTGCCAGCAGCACAGGACAGGGCCTCCGGGCCCGCCAAGAGACCCAGTACTTC.

The rearrangement links TRBV7-9 to TRBJ2-1; maybe TRBD1 (5 bases). The CDR3 runs to 14 residues. Germline assignment: CDR1 SEHNR and CDR2 FQNEAQ (reference sequence). V gave up 8 bases and J gave up 3 bases, with 14 bases separating them. For the CDR3, the DNA is TGTGCCAGCGACAGACTGGCAAGCTACAATGAGCAGTTCTTC. It specifies CASDRLASYNEQFF.

V gene TRBV5-6 combines with J gene TRBJ2-7, with TRBD1 matching 8 bases. Unmatched junction bases numbered 5, after V lost 6 bases and J lost 3 bases. The length of the CDR3 is 13 residues. CDR1 is SGHDT, CDR2 YYEEEE, per germline. CDR3 nucleotides: TGTGCCAGCACCCGGGACAGGTTCTACGAGCAGTACTTC. It translates to CASTRDRFYEQYF. Supplemented by reference TRBV5-6 and TRBJ2-7, the full variable domain reads DAGVTQSPTHLIKTRGQQVTLRCSPKSGHDTVSWYQQALGQGPQFIFQYYEEEERQRGNFPDRFSGHQFPNYSSELNVNALLLGDSALYLCASTRDRFYEQYFGPGTRLTVT.

The chain uses TRBV5-1 and TRBJ2-1; 7 bases match TRBD2. This CDR3 is 16 amino acids long. Germline V gene sequence: CDR1 SGHRS, CDR2 YFSETQ. Trimming removed 5 bases from V and 4 bases from J; junction bases left unmatched: 12. The CDR3, as DNA: TGCGCCAGCAGGCTCCTTGCGGGGGATTATTACAATGAGCAGTTCTTC. It encodes CASRLLAGDYYNEQFF.

The table lists this clone with a few counts. This sequence joins TRBV19 and TRBJ2-2; D may be TRBD2 (5 bases). This CDR3 comprises 15 residues. Germline V gene sequence: CDR1 LNHDA, CDR2 SQIVND (reference sequence). Trimming removed 6 bases at V and 2 bases at J, with 13 bases between. The CDR3 is CASSLRTFNTGELFF. The CDR3, as DNA: TGTGCCAGTAGCCTCCGGACTTTCAACACCGGGGAGCTGTTTTTT.

The chain employs TRBV5-4 and TRBJ2-7; 9 bases are a match to TRBD2. CDR3 length: 17 residues. The germline CDR1 and CDR2 sequences are SGHNT and YYREEE (reference sequence). The V and J ends lost 4 bases and 3 bases, in that order; junction bases with no gene match: 14. The CDR3 reads CASSQNRGLAGHYEQYF. Written as DNA, the CDR3 is TGTGCCAGCAGCCAAAACAGGGGTCTAGCGGGGCACTACGAGCAGTACTTC.

In this sample, this clone turned up a few times. The genes are TRBV28 and TRBJ2-5; 10 bases map to TRBD2. In germline, CDR1 is MDHEN, CDR2 SYDVKM. The CDR3 has 17 amino acids. The junction had 10 bases not matched to a gene; V was cut back by 2 bases and J by 4 bases. The CDR3 region is CASSLGPSGRARETQYF. CDR3 bases: TGTGCCAGCAGTTTAGGGCCCAGCGGGAGGGCCCGAGAGACCCAGTACTTC. The full variable domain, rest sourced from reference TRBV28 and TRBJ2-5, is DVKVTQSSRYLVKRTGEKVFLECVQDMDHENMFWYRQDPGLGLRLIYFSYDVKMKEKGDIPEGYSVSREKKERFSLILESASTNQTSMYLCASSLGPSGRARETQYFGPGTRLLVL.

The chain links TRBV20-1 to TRBJ1-2; D is unresolved. Germline loops: CDR1 DFQATT, CDR2 SNEGSKA (reference sequence). V lost 3 bases and J lost 14, with 10 bases in between. CDR3 length: 9 amino acids. The CDR3 DNA follows: TGCAGTGCTAGGGCCAGTTCAACCTTC. Translating gives CSARASSTF.